The next 19 T cell receptor beta chains were all read from a single sample in a study of shared clonotypes between healthy human individuals. Here immunoSEQ multiplex PCR was the method, and the copy in TCRdb shows in-frame clones only, minus some. This sample has about 2.4 million clones, with more than 85% found just once. The sample comprised naive CD4+ T cells from PBMCs. The subset is: CD45RA+ positively selected. The receptors shown here come from a man between 18 and 35 years old in good health. Some clones in this sample may be carry-over from other donors' samples.

The V and J genes are TRBV5-1 and TRBJ2-3, with 9 bases lining up with TRBD2. There are 16 residues in the CDR3. Trimming cost V 2 bases and J 1 base; bases outside gene matches: 5. The V gene's germline CDR1 is SGHRS and CDR2 YFSETQ. The CDR3 sequence: CASSLSWTSGTDTQYF. The CDR3 bases are TGCGCCAGCAGCTTAAGCTGGACTAGCGGCACAGATACGCAGTATTTT. Together with reference TRBV5-1 and TRBJ2-3, the CDR3 gives the full variable domain: KAGVTQTPRYLIKTRGQQVTLSCSPISGHRSVSWYQQTPGQGLQFLFEYFSETQRNKGNFPGRFSGRQFSNSRSEMNVSTLELGDSALYLCASSLSWTSGTDTQYFGPGTRLTVL.

The chain uses TRBV6-5 and TRBJ2-7, with D maybe TRBD1 (5 bases). From germline, CDR1 is MNHEY and CDR2 SVGAGI. Trimming took off 6 bases at V and 2 bases at J, with 11 bases between the two ends. This CDR3 has 13 amino acids. The CDR3: CASRAGIPYEQYF. The DNA of the CDR3 is TGTGCCAGCAGGGCAGGGATCCCCTACGAGCAGTACTTC.

The CDR3 loop is CASSSPSKQETQYF. In nucleotides, the CDR3 is TGTGCCAGCAGTTCACCCAGTAAGCAAGAGACCCAGTACTTC. The V gene is TRBV6-5, the J gene TRBJ2-5; D is ambiguous. Trimming removed 4 bases at V and 2 bases at J, with 11 bases between. This CDR3 spans 14 amino acids. The V gene's germline CDR1 is MNHEY and CDR2 SVGAGI.

The V and J genes are TRBV28 and TRBJ2-7, with no clear D. CDR1 MDHEN and CDR2 SYDVKM come from the germline V gene. V lost 6 bases and J 1 base, leaving 10 bases between the germline ends. The CDR3 is made up of 13 amino acids. The CDR3 sequence is CASSLPESYEQYF. The CDR3 coding sequence is TGTGCCAGCAGCCTCCCGGAATCCTACGAGCAGTACTTC. The variable domain in full, completed from reference TRBV28 and TRBJ2-7, reads DVKVTQSSRYLVKRTGEKVFLECVQDMDHENMFWYRQDPGLGLRLIYFSYDVKMKEKGDIPEGYSVSREKKERFSLILESASTNQTSMYLCASSLPESYEQYFGPGTRLTVT.

This clone appeared a single time. The gene calls are TRBV6-1 and TRBJ1-4; 7 bases are shared with TRBD1. The CDR3 is 14 residues long. The germline gives CDR1 MNHNS, CDR2 SASEGT. Trimming removed 6 bases from V and 7 bases from J; junction bases left unmatched: 8. CDR3 amino acids: CASSGDSGSEKLFF. In DNA form, the CDR3 reads TGTGCCAGCAGCGGGGACAGTGGAAGTGAAAAACTGTTTTTT.

With respect to this clone: The sample holds other DNA sequences that translate to the same CDR3. V usage is TRBV6-1 and J usage is TRBJ2-7; a weak D match, TRBD2 (5 bases). CDR3 size: 11 residues. Trimming removed 3 bases at V and 7 bases at J, with 7 bases between. Germline V gene lookup returns CDR1 MNHNS and CDR2 SASEGT. CDR3 sequence: CASSESGEQYF. In nucleotides, the CDR3 is TGTGCCAGCAGTGAGTCGGGAGAGCAGTACTTC.

Comment on this clone: This specimen includes other DNA sequences encoding the same CDR3. The J gene is TRBJ1-5, the V gene TRBV6-5, with a tentative D call TRBD1 (6 bases). The CDR3 loop spans 14 amino acids. V was clipped by 0 bases and J by 6 bases, with 9 bases between them. The germline V gene has CDR1 MNHEY and CDR2 SVGAGI. This chain's CDR3 is CASSYSNRVQPQHF. In nucleotides, the CDR3 is TGTGCCAGCAGTTACTCGAACAGGGTTCAGCCCCAGCATTTT.

Concerning this clone itself: The junction shows a germline mismatch at one end, possibly a read error. The chain recombines TRBV18 with TRBJ1-4; 9 positions match TRBD1. The length of the CDR3 is 16 residues. The germline CDR1 and CDR2 sequences are KGHSH and LQKENI. The CDR3 here is CASTPFRQGGQEKLFF. The CDR3 DNA is TGTGCCAGCACACCCTTTCGACAGGGGGGCCAGGAAAAACTGTTTTTT.

This sequence joins TRBV5-4 and TRBJ2-7; D assignment may be TRBD1 or TRBD2 (6 bases each). The V gene lost 0 bases and the J gene lost 5 bases, with 21 bases spanning the gap. Germline lookup yields CDR1 SGHNT and CDR2 YYREEE (reference sequence). This CDR3 spans 17 amino acids. The CDR3 bases are TGTGCCAGCAGCTTGGGAAGATTGTGGGGGGCGGCGGACGAGCAGTACTTC. This encodes CASSLGRLWGAADEQYF.

J is TRBJ2-7 and V is TRBV7-2, with a weak D call TRBD2 (7 bases). The CDR3 covers 14 residues. The germline V and J ends were trimmed by 5 bases and 2 bases, with 13 bases remaining between them. CDR1 is SGHTA, CDR2 FQGNSA, per germline. As DNA, the CDR3 is TGTGCCAGCAGCAAGGGGGGGGCAACCTACGAGCAGTACTTC. Its protein is CASSKGGATYEQYF.

The chain has TRBV5-1 and TRBJ2-2, with D hard to call. This CDR3 region has 15 residues. Trimming shortened V by 0 bases and J by 1 base, and 7 bases separated the two germline ends. Germline values: CDR1 SGHRS, CDR2 YFSETQ. This chain's CDR3 is CASSLEGRNTGELFF. For the CDR3, the DNA is TGCGCCAGCAGCTTGGAGGGCCGGAACACCGGGGAGCTGTTTTTT.

This clone has just one count. The chain combines TRBV4-2 with TRBJ1-5; D is ambiguous. This CDR3 contains 16 residues. With 0 bases removed from V and 3 bases from J, the gap between germline ends came to 12 bases. CDR1 and CDR2 (germline): LGHNA, YNFKEQ. CDR3 amino acids: CASSQDLRQDNQPQHF. CDR3 bases: TGTGCCAGCAGCCAAGATCTTCGCCAGGACAATCAGCCCCAGCATTTT.

This clone has only one observation. CDR3 residues: CAISGAGTRGYNEQFF. For the CDR3, the DNA is TGTGCCATCAGTGGAGCCGGGACCCGCGGGTACAATGAGCAGTTCTTC. The chain has TRBV10-3 and TRBJ2-1; D may correspond to TRBD1 or TRBD2 (5 bases each). The V end was cut by 4 bases, the J end by 4 bases, with 17 bases between. CDR3 length: 16 residues. Germline lookup yields CDR1 ENHRY and CDR2 SYGVKD.

The chain uses TRBV13 and TRBJ2-7, with a possible D match to TRBD2 (5 bases). Trimming cost V 5 bases and J 3 bases, with 11 bases left between them. The V gene's germline CDR1 is PRHDT and CDR2 FYEKMQ (reference sequence). The CDR3 length is 13 residues. CDR3 protein: CASSPRGLYEQYF. CDR3 nucleotide sequence: TGTGCCAGCAGCCCCCGAGGGCTCTACGAGCAGTACTTC.

The V call is TRBV27, the J call TRBJ2-7; 10 nucleotides align to TRBD2. V was clipped by 7 bases and J by 2 bases; unmatched bases: 5. The CDR3 totals 14 residues. Germline values: CDR1 MNHEY, CDR2 SMNVEV (reference sequence). The CDR3 region has the DNA TGTGCCAGCATCCTCGGGACTAGCGCCTACGAGCAGTACTTC. Translating it yields CASILGTSAYEQYF.

J is TRBJ2-3 and V is TRBV5-5; D call uncertain. Looked up from germline, CDR1 is SGHKS and CDR2 is YYEKEE (reference sequence). V lost 4 bases to trimming and J lost 6 bases, with 12 bases between them. The CDR3 covers 13 residues. Here the CDR3 reads CASSPDLSDTQYF. CDR3 nucleotide sequence: TGTGCCAGCAGCCCCGATTTATCGGATACGCAGTATTTT.

V gene TRBV12-5 combines with J gene TRBJ2-5; D might be TRBD2 (5 bases). The CDR3 length is 14 residues. Germline loops: CDR1 LGHNT, CDR2 FRNRAP. V lost 7 bases to trimming and J lost 2 bases, with 14 bases between them. The CDR3 coding sequence is TGTGCTAGTGAAGTCGAGAGAGGGCAAGAGACCCAGTACTTC. Translation gives CASEVERGQETQYF.

This clone has just one count. The same CDR3 arises from other DNA sequences in this sample as well. V gene TRBV6-1 combines with J gene TRBJ2-5, with D uncertain. CDR1 and CDR2 (germline): MNHNS, SASEGT. The CDR3 consists of 10 residues. The ends were cut back, 6 bases at V and 5 bases at J, with 4 bases in the middle. CDR3 region: CASRGETQYF. The CDR3 nucleotides read TGTGCCAGCAGGGGGGAGACCCAGTACTTC.

This sequence joins TRBV19 and TRBJ2-7; no definite D call. The CDR3 contains 14 residues. Per the germline V gene, CDR1 is LNHDA and CDR2 is SQIVND (reference sequence). Trimming took 5 bases from V and 8 from J, leaving 19 bases between them. This chain's CDR3 is CASSLGFSPGQQYF. Written as DNA, the CDR3 is TGTGCCAGTAGTCTGGGCTTCTCACCCGGCCAGCAGTACTTC.